A single sample is the source of the 32 T cell receptor beta chains below, sequenced in a study of radiotherapy plus CTLA-4 blockade in lung cancer. TCRdb keeps only in-frame clones here, not all; method: immunoSEQ multiplex PCR. Of 100,000 or so clones listed, around 81% are singletons. Sequencing was performed on peripheral blood, taken from a patient treated with radiotherapy plus ipilimumab. The receptors stem from a human donor with non-small cell lung cancer that progressed on radiotherapy plus ipilimumab.

The chain combines TRBV7-2 with TRBJ2-7; D unclear. Trimming took 5 bases from V and 0 from J, leaving 11 bases between them. Germline CDR1 reads SGHTA; CDR2 reads FQGNSA. There are 14 residues in the CDR3. In DNA, the CDR3 is TGTGCCAGCAGCCCGACCCTCGTCTCCTACGAGCAGTACTTC. Translating it yields CASSPTLVSYEQYF.

This clone was seen only once. The rearrangement links TRBV5-4 to TRBJ2-2, with D tentatively TRBD2 (6 bases). The germline V gene has CDR1 SGHNT and CDR2 YYREEE (reference sequence). V gave up 2 bases and J gave up 4 bases, with 15 bases separating them. The CDR3 consists of 16 residues. The CDR3 DNA reads as TGTGCCAGCAGCTTAGGTTCGGGGGTGAGCACCGGGGAGCTGTTTTTT. Translating it yields CASSLGSGVSTGELFF.

DNA for the CDR3: TGTGCCAGCAGCTTAGAAACTACGGGGCAGTACTTC. This sequence encodes CASSLETTGQYF. The rearrangement joins TRBV11-1 to TRBJ2-7; D remains ambiguous. Trimming shortened V by 1 base and J by 9 bases, and 10 bases separated the two germline ends. The CDR3 spans 12 residues. CDR1 is SGHAT and CDR2 is FQDESV in the germline V gene (reference sequence).

The chain joins TRBV28 to TRBJ1-5; D is ambiguous. The CDR3 has 11 residues. Germline V CDR1 and CDR2: MDHEN, SYDVKM. Trimming cost V 8 bases and J 6 bases, with 8 bases left between them. The CDR3 DNA reads TGTGCCAGCGGCCTTGGTCAGCCCCAGCATTTT. Translated: CASGLGQPQHF.

The chain carries TRBV11-2 and TRBJ2-7; 9 positions match TRBD2. Germline V gene data show CDR1 as SGHAT and CDR2 as FQNNGV. This CDR3 comprises 16 residues. V dropped 5 bases and J dropped 2; count of bases not matched to a gene: 10. The CDR3 is CASSRSAASGAYEQYF. In DNA, the CDR3 is TGTGCCAGCAGCCGATCGGCGGCTAGCGGGGCCTACGAGCAGTACTTC. Using reference TRBV11-2 and TRBJ2-7 for the parts outside the CDR3, the full variable domain is EAGVAQSPRYKIIEKRQSVAFWCNPISGHATLYWYQQILGQGPKLLIQFQNNGVVDDSQLPKDRFSAERLKGVDSTLKIQPAKLEDSAVYLCASSRSAASGAYEQYFGPGTRLTVT.

The chain is built from TRBV27 and TRBJ1-5; D is possibly TRBD1 (6 bases). The CDR3 is made up of 15 amino acids. V was trimmed by 6 bases and J by 1 base, leaving 13 bases between them. CDR1 is MNHEY and CDR2 is SMNVEV in the germline V gene (reference sequence). The CDR3 bases are TGTGCCAGCAGACGAACGGGACACAGCAATCAGCCCCAGCATTTT. Translated: CASRRTGHSNQPQHF.

The CDR3 region has the DNA TGTGCCAGCAGCCCGCTGAATAATGAGCAGTTCTTC. It translates to CASSPLNNEQFF. This sequence joins TRBV7-9 and TRBJ2-1; no clear D. Trimming took 5 bases from V and 7 from J, leaving 9 bases between them. The germline gives CDR1 SEHNR, CDR2 FQNEAQ (reference sequence). This CDR3 is built from 12 residues.

The CDR3 nucleotides are TGTGCCAGTAGTACCGATACACTAGTGACAGGGGAGCTGTTTTTT. It translates to CASSTDTLVTGELFF. This rearrangement joins TRBV19 to TRBJ2-2; perhaps TRBD2 as D (5 bases). From germline, CDR1 is LNHDA and CDR2 SQIVND (reference sequence). Trimming stripped 4 bases from V and 8 bases from J, with 17 bases between. The CDR3 covers 15 residues.

This clone showed up just a few times. The J gene is TRBJ1-2, the V gene TRBV28; D remains unclear. V was cut by 2 bases and J by 4 bases, with 11 bases left in between. Germline V gives CDR1 MDHEN, CDR2 SYDVKM. The CDR3 extends over 14 amino acids. CDR3 nucleotides: TGTGCCAGCAGTTTAGGCAGAGGCCTCTATGGCTACACCTTC. Translation: CASSLGRGLYGYTF.

In DNA form, the CDR3 reads TGTGCCAGCAGCTTGGGGACAGGGGGCTACTCCTACGAGCAGTACTTC. This gives the protein CASSLGTGGYSYEQYF. V is TRBV5-6 and J is TRBJ2-7, with 11 positions matching TRBD1. The CDR3 has 16 amino acids. V was pared by 0 bases and J by 0 bases, with 2 bases of the junction left unmatched. Germline V gene sequence: CDR1 SGHDT, CDR2 YYEEEE. Based on the CDR3 plus reference TRBV5-6 and TRBJ2-7, the full variable domain is DAGVTQSPTHLIKTRGQQVTLRCSPKSGHDTVSWYQQALGQGPQFIFQYYEEEERQRGNFPDRFSGHQFPNYSSELNVNALLLGDSALYLCASSLGTGGYSYEQYFGPGTRLTVT.

The rearrangement links TRBV6-5 to TRBJ2-1, with TRBD2 matching 14 bases. This CDR3 has 15 amino acids. Germline assignment: CDR1 MNHEY and CDR2 SVGAGI. With 5 bases clipped from V and 7 bases from J, the junction kept 4 bases outside the gene matches. Here the CDR3 DNA reads TGTGCCAGCAGTCGACTAGCGGGAGGGTGGAATGAGCAGTTCTTC. Encoded protein: CASSRLAGGWNEQFF.

The chain links TRBV19 to TRBJ2-1, with TRBD2 identical over 8 bases. The CDR3 is 20 residues long. The germline gives CDR1 LNHDA, CDR2 SQIVND (reference sequence). The junction had 23 bases not matched to a gene; V was cut back by 6 bases and J by 4 bases. CDR3 nucleotide sequence: TGTGCCAGTAGCCCTACAGGCCAACGAACTAGCGGAGGCCAGTACAATGAGCAGTTCTTC. Protein product: CASSPTGQRTSGGQYNEQFF.

V gene TRBV7-9 combines with J gene TRBJ1-3; 7 nucleotides agree with TRBD1. Germline trimming cut 3 bases from V and 4 bases from J; bases unmatched to any gene: 3. The CDR3 is 14 amino acids. Germline loops: CDR1 SEHNR, CDR2 FQNEAQ (reference sequence). The CDR3 DNA reads as TGTGCCAGCAGCTTGGGGACAGCAGGAAACACCATATATTTT. As protein: CASSLGTAGNTIYF.

On this clone itself: Its ends do not fully match the called genes, so a read error is possible. Other nucleotide sequences in the sample specify the same CDR3. The chain links TRBV11-1 to TRBJ2-7; D is unresolved. This CDR3 is built from 12 residues. Germline V gene lookup returns CDR1 SGHAT and CDR2 FQDESV (reference sequence). The CDR3 DNA sequence: TGTGCCAGCAGCTTAGGGGGTCTCCCCCTGTCGTTC. Encoded protein: CASSLGGLPLSF.

V usage is TRBV19 and J usage is TRBJ2-7; D unresolved. The CDR3 sequence is 14 residues long. Germline-derived CDR1 and CDR2 are LNHDA and SQIVND (reference sequence). Deletions cut 3 bases from V and 3 bases from J, with 12 bases between. The CDR3 loop reads CASSMDGNFYEQYF. DNA of the CDR3: TGTGCCAGTAGTATGGATGGGAACTTCTACGAGCAGTACTTC.

The chain recombines TRBV6-5 with TRBJ1-1; 7 positions agree with TRBD1. Germline V gene lookup returns CDR1 MNHEY and CDR2 SVGAGI. This CDR3 has 15 residues. The trim removed 6 bases at V and 3 bases at J, leaving 10 bases unmatched. The CDR3 sequence is CASSLHRGGDTEAFF. The CDR3 DNA follows: TGTGCCAGCAGCCTCCACAGGGGAGGGGACACTGAAGCTTTCTTT.

The CDR3 spells CASSRGGAGELFF. CDR3 DNA: TGTGCCAGCAGCCGAGGGGGGGCCGGGGAGCTGTTTTTT. The rearrangement uses TRBV14 and TRBJ2-2, with D perhaps matching TRBD2 (7 bases). CDR3 length: 13 amino acids. Trimming cost V 4 bases and J 6 bases, with 9 bases left between them. CDR1 and CDR2 (germline): SGHDN, FVKESK.

J is TRBJ2-2 and V is TRBV29-1; 8 bases map to TRBD2. V gave up 6 bases and J gave up 7 bases; unmatched junction bases: 10. The germline V gene has CDR1 SQVTM and CDR2 ANQGSEA. There are 14 residues in the CDR3. The CDR3 region is CSVPRGGSLGELFF. The CDR3 coding sequence is TGCAGCGTACCCCGCGGGGGGTCACTCGGGGAGCTGTTTTTT.

The chain combines TRBV19 with TRBJ2-1; 15 bases map to TRBD2. The V gene's germline CDR1 is LNHDA and CDR2 SQIVND (reference sequence). This CDR3 is 15 amino acids long. The junction had 3 bases not matched to a gene; V was cut back by 3 bases and J by 9 bases. CDR3 loop: CASSMMGLAGGEQFF. The CDR3, as DNA: TGTGCCAGTAGTATGATGGGACTAGCGGGAGGTGAGCAGTTCTTC.

The chain joins TRBV4-3 to TRBJ1-6; D unclear. The ends were cut back, 0 bases at V and 1 base at J, with 7 bases in the middle. Germline V gives CDR1 LGHNA, CDR2 YSLEER. The length of the CDR3 is 16 residues. The CDR3 nucleotides read TGCGCCAGCAGCCAAGAGAGGAATTCCTATAATTCACCCCTCCACTTT. It is translated as CASSQERNSYNSPLHF.

A single count supports this clone. V and J are TRBV2 and TRBJ1-4; 8 nucleotides agree with TRBD1. The V and J ends lost 5 bases and 8 bases, in that order; junction bases with no gene match: 10. Germline CDR1 SNHLY, CDR2 FYNNEI. The CDR3 contains 15 residues. The CDR3 region has the DNA TGTGCCAGCAGTATTCCGACAGGGGCGCGGGAAAAACTGTTTTTT. Its translation: CASSIPTGAREKLFF.

The rearrangement joins TRBV13 to TRBJ1-6; 11 bases match TRBD1. CDR3 size: 20 residues. With V trimmed by 0 bases and J by 10 bases, 17 bases remained unmatched. CDR1 and CDR2 from the germline V gene are PRHDT and FYEKMQ (reference sequence). CDR3 DNA sequence: TGTGCCAGCAGCTTAGGCCTAACCGGCCGGGGACAGGGGGATAGGTCACCCCTCCACTTT. Its protein product is CASSLGLTGRGQGDRSPLHF.

This clone was seen a single time. The chain uses TRBV7-2 and TRBJ2-3; D gene ambiguous. Trimming removed 5 bases at V and 2 bases at J, with 8 bases between. Germline V gene lookup returns CDR1 SGHTA and CDR2 FQGNSA. The CDR3 consists of 13 residues. CDR3 coding DNA: TGTGCCAGCAGCATAGATATCACAGATACGCAGTATTTT. This codes for CASSIDITDTQYF.

This chain connects TRBV27 to TRBJ2-5; D gene uncertain. Germline values: CDR1 MNHEY, CDR2 SMNVEV (reference sequence). V lost 1 base and J lost 7, with 10 bases in between. CDR3 size: 13 residues. The DNA of the CDR3 is TGTGCCAGCAGTTTATGGAATCTGGGGACCCAGTACTTC. It codes for CASSLWNLGTQYF.

The table lists this clone with a count of one. The chain combines TRBV2 with TRBJ2-2; D gene ambiguous. CDR1 and CDR2 from the germline V gene are SNHLY and FYNNEI. This CDR3 has 11 residues. Trimming removed 8 bases at V and 2 bases at J, with 3 bases between. CDR3 sequence: CASLNTGELFF. The DNA of the CDR3 is TGTGCCAGCCTTAACACCGGGGAGCTGTTTTTT. Supplemented by reference TRBV2 and TRBJ2-2, the full variable domain reads EPEVTQTPSHQVTQMGQEVILRCVPISNHLYFYWYRQILGQKVEFLVSFYNNEISEKSEIFDDQFSVERPDGSNFTLKIRSTKLEDSAMYFCASLNTGELFFGEGSRLTVL.

This clone was seen once. The chain uses TRBV18 and TRBJ2-4; tentative D call: TRBD2 (6 bases). The CDR3 consists of 17 residues. In germline, CDR1 is KGHSH, CDR2 LQKENI. Trimming removed 0 bases from V and 3 bases from J, with 15 bases in between. In DNA form, the CDR3 reads TGTGCCAGCTCACCACCGGTGGGGGAGGTCAGCAAAAACATTCAGTACTTC. This sequence encodes CASSPPVGEVSKNIQYF. Full variable domain (outside the CDR3, taken from reference TRBV18 and TRBJ2-4): NAGVMQNPRHLVRRRGQEARLRCSPMKGHSHVYWYRQLPEEGLKFMVYLQKENIIDESGMPKERFSAEFPKEGPSILRIQQVVRGDSAAYFCASSPPVGEVSKNIQYFGAGTRLSVL.

The chain recombines TRBV15 with TRBJ2-7; D is ambiguous. Germline CDR1 and CDR2: LNHNV and YYDKDF (reference sequence). The germline V and J ends were trimmed by 1 base and 0 bases, with 7 bases remaining between them. This CDR3 is built from 14 residues. CDR3 protein: CATSRVEPSYEQYF. The CDR3 DNA is TGTGCCACCAGCAGAGTTGAGCCCTCCTACGAGCAGTACTTC.

The genes are TRBV6-5 and TRBJ2-7, with 7 nucleotides matching TRBD2. Germline V gene data show CDR1 as MNHEY and CDR2 as SVGAGI. Trimming at V came to 2 bases and at J to 0 bases, leaving 4 bases not matched to a gene. The CDR3 has 15 amino acids. The chain's CDR3 is CASSYGGVFSYEQYF. The CDR3 coding sequence is TGTGCCAGCAGTTACGGGGGGGTCTTCTCCTACGAGCAGTACTTC.

The CDR3 nucleotides are TGTGCCAGCAGTTACGCCGGGACGGACCAAGAGACCCAGTACTTC. Translation: CASSYAGTDQETQYF. The chain couples TRBV6-6 to TRBJ2-5, with D possibly being TRBD1 or TRBD2 (5 bases each). Germline V CDR1 and CDR2: MNHNY, SVGAGI (reference sequence). CDR3 length: 15 amino acids. The germline V and J ends were trimmed by 2 bases and 0 bases, with 10 bases remaining between them.

V is TRBV10-2 and J is TRBJ2-3, with D possibly being TRBD2 (6 bases). Trimming took 5 bases from V and 7 from J, leaving 13 bases between them. Germline-derived CDR1 and CDR2 are WSHSY and SAAADI. The CDR3 has 13 amino acids. Here the CDR3 DNA reads TGCGCCAGCAGTAGCGGAGGGATTCATACGCAGTATTTT. It translates to CASSSGGIHTQYF.

This chain uses TRBV5-8 with TRBJ2-5; 7 nucleotides match TRBD1. With V trimmed by 4 bases and J by 5 bases, 14 bases remained unmatched. Germline CDR1 is SGHTS and CDR2 is YDEGEE. CDR3 length: 16 residues. The CDR3 bases are TGTGCCAGCAGCCAAGGCCTACAGGGGTTGGGGGAGACCCAGTACTTC. Protein: CASSQGLQGLGETQYF. Supplemented by reference TRBV5-8 and TRBJ2-5, the full variable domain reads EAGVTQSPTHLIKTRGQQATLRCSPISGHTSVYWYQQALGLGLQFLLWYDEGEERNRGNFPPRFSGRQFPNYSSELNVNALELEDSALYLCASSQGLQGLGETQYFGPGTRLLVL.

V gene TRBV7-2 combines with J gene TRBJ2-3; 13 bases match TRBD2. CDR3 length: 18 amino acids. V was pared by 1 base and J by 8 bases, with 12 bases of the junction left unmatched. CDR1 and CDR2 (germline): SGHTA, FQGNSA. The CDR3 protein is CASSLGPLAGGPSGTQYF. CDR3 nucleotides: TGTGCCAGCAGCTTAGGGCCACTAGCGGGAGGGCCGTCTGGTACGCAGTATTTT.